This TCR beta chain was profiled in a study of cytomegalovirus exposure and HLA in healthy donors. The CDR3 sequence is 14 residues long. From germline, CDR1 is SGHDT and CDR2 YYEEEE. V dropped 4 bases and J dropped 1; count of bases not matched to a gene: 1. It was with 60 Vbeta and 13 Jbeta primers that the PCR ran. Assay: immunoSEQ multiplex PCR; the TCRdb copy retains only in-frame clones and omits some. The sample shows 200,000 to 250,000 clones, roughly three quarters of them seen only once. The specimen sequenced was PBMCs. The V call is TRBV5-6, the J call TRBJ1-3; the match to TRBD1 covers 8 bases. The source of this sequence is a man aged 50-59 years in good health and CMV-seronegative. The CDR3 reads CASSRTGSGNTIYF. Here the CDR3 DNA reads TGTGCCAGCAGCAGGACAGGGTCTGGAAACACCATATATTTT. Full variable domain (remainder filled in from reference TRBV5-6 and TRBJ1-3): DAGVTQSPTHLIKTRGQQVTLRCSPKSGHDTVSWYQQALGQGPQFIFQYYEEEERQRGNFPDRFSGHQFPNYSSELNVNALLLGDSALYLCASSRTGSGNTIYFGEGSWLTVV.